This T cell receptor (beta chain) was identified during a study of beta chain features in type 1 diabetes. Overall study results and limits: PCR, the amplification step, might favor shorter templates, equally in patients and controls. The similarity of naive, central memory and Treg TCRB repertoires appeared greater among patients than among healthy donors. There was a moderate but significant shortening of TCRB CDR3s in all four CD4+ subsets of Type 1 diabetes patients. Insertions at VDJ junctions were less frequent in type 1 diabetes patients. These patients also deleted more nucleotides at the same junctions.

The V gene end was trimmed by 4 bases and the J gene end by 6 bases; junction bases not matched to a gene: 8. Germline V gives CDR1 KGHSH, CDR2 LQKENI. The CDR3 has 16 residues. As regards this clone: Its antigen is currently unknown.

Every bit of the isolated RNA underwent reverse transcription, so sequencing read expressed TCRB transcripts. Using immunoSEQ multiplex PCR, the repertoire was profiled, and TCRdb retains in-frame clones only, with some absent. The sample holds 15,000 to 20,000 clones; 50% are singletons and the top ten take around 0.45%. This clonotype was obtained from a man aged 18 to 30 in good health. Material: stem cell memory CD4+ T cells from blood. The rearrangement joins TRBV18 to TRBJ1-5; 11 positions agree with TRBD1. The CDR3 region has the DNA TGTGCCAGCTCACTCCGGACAGGGGGCGCAGGTCAGCCCCAGCATTTT. It translates to CASSLRTGGAGQPQHF.